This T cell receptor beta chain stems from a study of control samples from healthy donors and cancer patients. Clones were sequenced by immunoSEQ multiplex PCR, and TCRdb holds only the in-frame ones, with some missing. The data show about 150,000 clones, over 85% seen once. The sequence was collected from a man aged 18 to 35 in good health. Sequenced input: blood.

CDR3 amino acids: CAWSIDLERGYTF. CDR3 DNA: TGTGCCTGGAGTATAGACCTAGAAAGAGGCTACACCTTC. The chain joins TRBV30 to TRBJ1-2; D is undetermined. The germline gives CDR1 GTSNPN, CDR2 SVGIG (reference sequence). The CDR3 consists of 13 residues. Deletions cut 2 bases from V and 8 bases from J, with 15 bases between. The variable domain in full, completed from reference TRBV30 and TRBJ1-2, reads SQTIHQWPATLVQPVGSPLSLECTVEGTSNPNLYWYRQAAGRGLQLLFYSVGIGQISSEVPQNLSASRPQDRQFILSSKKLLLSDSGFYLCAWSIDLERGYTFGSGTRLTVV.